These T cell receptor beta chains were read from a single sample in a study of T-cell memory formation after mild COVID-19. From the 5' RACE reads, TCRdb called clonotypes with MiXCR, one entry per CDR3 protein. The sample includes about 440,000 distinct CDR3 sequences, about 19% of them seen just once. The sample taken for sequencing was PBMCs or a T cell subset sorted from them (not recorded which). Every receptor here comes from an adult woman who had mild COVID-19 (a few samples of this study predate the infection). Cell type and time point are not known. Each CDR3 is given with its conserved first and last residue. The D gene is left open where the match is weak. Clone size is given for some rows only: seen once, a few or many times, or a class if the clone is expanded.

TGTGCCAGCAGCCCTCGGACCTCCCCGGATCGTGAGCAGTTCTTC | CASSPRTSPDREQFF | TRBJ2-1 | few | . | TRBV9
TGCGCCAGCAGCCAAGACGCGGGAGGGTTGAATGAGCAGTTCTTC | CASSQDAGGLNEQFF | TRBJ2-1 | . | TRBD2 | TRBV4-3
TGTGCCAGCAGTCCGCCCTATCGCGAGACCCAGTACTTC | CASSPPYRETQYF | TRBJ2-5 | . | . | TRBV12-3/TRBV12-4
TGCGCCAGCAGCCAAGACCTAGCGGGGGGGCATGGTGAGCAGTTCTTC | CASSQDLAGGHGEQFF | TRBJ2-1 | . | TRBD2 | TRBV4-1
TGCAGTGCTCCCTTGACTAGCACATCCCACGAGCAGTACTTC | CSAPLTSTSHEQYF | TRBJ2-7 | few | TRBD2 | TRBV20-1
TGTGCCAGCAGTTCAAAGATTCGATATGGCTACACCTTC | CASSSKIRYGYTF | TRBJ1-2 | . | . | TRBV7-9
TGTGCCAGCAGCCTACCTGACAGTGGGGGGCGAGAGACCCAGTACTTC | CASSLPDSGGRETQYF | TRBJ2-5 | few | . | TRBV7-3
TGTGCCAGCAGCGTATACGCGGTTAGCTCCTACAATGAGCAGTTCTTC | CASSVYAVSSYNEQFF | TRBJ2-1 | . | . | TRBV9
TGTGCCAGCAGCTTAGGACTAGCGGGAAGCTCTGGGGCCAACGTCCTGACTTTC | CASSLGLAGSSGANVLTF | TRBJ2-6 | . | TRBD2 | TRBV7-9
TGCGCCAGCAGCCCAGGTACTAGCGGGGGGCCGAATGAGCAGTTCTTC | CASSPGTSGGPNEQFF | TRBJ2-1 | few | TRBD2 | TRBV5-1
TGTGCCAGCATCATCGACAGGTTCACAGATACGCAGTATTTT | CASIIDRFTDTQYF | TRBJ2-3 | . | . | TRBV5-4
TGTGCCAGTAGTTCTACTAGCAATCAGCCCCAGCATTTT | CASSSTSNQPQHF | TRBJ1-5 | few | . | TRBV19
TGTGCCAGCAGCCCCGGACCTCCCAATGAGCAGTTCTTC | CASSPGPPNEQFF | TRBJ2-1 | . | . | TRBV3-1
TGTGCCAGCTCACCACCAATGGACTCGTGGACCCAGTACTTC | CASSPPMDSWTQYF | TRBJ2-5 | few | . | TRBV18
TGCGCCAGCAGCTTCAACTTGGAAGGGGGGCAGTTCTTC | CASSFNLEGGQFF | TRBJ2-1 | many | . | TRBV5-1
TGTGCCAGCAGTCCCCTGTTAGCGGGATCCTACGAGCAGTACTTC | CASSPLLAGSYEQYF | TRBJ2-7 | . | TRBD2 | TRBV6-6
TGCAGTGCTAGACGGCAGGGGATGGACACCGGGGAGCTGTTTTTT | CSARRQGMDTGELFF | TRBJ2-2 | few | . | TRBV20-1
TGTGCCAGCGGAAGGACACTGCGCGACACCGGGGAGCTGTTTTTT | CASGRTLRDTGELFF | TRBJ2-2 | . | . | TRBV6-1
TGTGCCAGCAGGTCCGCTTCGGGACAGGTCTACGAGCAGTACTTC | CASRSASGQVYEQYF | TRBJ2-7 | few | TRBD1 | TRBV12-3/TRBV12-4
TGCGCCAGCAGATTAGACAGTCGCGAGCAGTTCTTC | CASRLDSREQFF | TRBJ2-1 | . | . | TRBV5-1
TGTGCCAGCAGCTTGGATTCGGGACTACGAAAGGAGCAGTTCTTC | CASSLDSGLRKEQFF | TRBJ2-1 | . | TRBD2 | TRBV5-4
TGTGCAAGCAGCTTAGCGTGGGAAGAGACCCAGTACTTC | CASSLAWEETQYF | TRBJ2-5 | . | . | TRBV7-8
TGTGCCAGCTCAGTACTCGACCCATCTGCTCAAAACATTCAGTACTTC | CASSVLDPSAQNIQYF | TRBJ2-4 | . | . | TRBV18
TGCAGTGCTAGCGCCTCGGGGACAGGCACAGATACGCAGTATTTT | CSASASGTGTDTQYF | TRBJ2-3 | few | TRBD1 | TRBV20-1
TGTGCCAGCAGTCCGGACGGGAGGAATGAGCAGTTCTTC | CASSPDGRNEQFF | TRBJ2-1 | . | TRBD2 | TRBV6-5
TGCAGTGCTGGGGGGCGCACGCAGTATTTT | CSAGGRTQYF | TRBJ2-3 | . | . | TRBV20-1
TGTGCCAGCAGCCGCGGGACGTCGGGCAGCGAGCCCCAGCATTTT | CASSRGTSGSEPQHF | TRBJ1-5 | . | . | TRBV7-2
TGTGCCATCAGTGGTACCTCAGGGGTCGCCGGAAACACCATATATTTT | CAISGTSGVAGNTIYF | TRBJ1-3 | few | . | TRBV10-3
TGCAGTGCTAGTAAGAGGGTACATGTCGAGCAGTACTTC | CSASKRVHVEQYF | TRBJ2-7 | . | . | TRBV20-1
TGTGCCAGTAGTATTAACTCGGGACAGGGATACTACAATGAGCAGTTCTTC | CASSINSGQGYYNEQFF | TRBJ2-1 | . | TRBD1 | TRBV19
TGCGCCAGCAGCTTCGACACCATGAACACTGAAGCTTTCTTT | CASSFDTMNTEAFF | TRBJ1-1 | few | . | TRBV4-1
TGTGCCAGCAGCCCCGGGACAGGGGTGGTGAACACTGAAGCTTTCTTT | CASSPGTGVVNTEAFF | TRBJ1-1 | . | TRBD1 | TRBV7-6
TGCAGTGCTCGGGACAGGGGCTCCTATAATTCACCCCTCCACTTT | CSARDRGSYNSPLHF | TRBJ1-6 | many | TRBD1 | TRBV20-1
TGTGCCAGCAGCCAGCTTGGAGCGGGGGGGGTTCAAGAGACCCAGTACTTC | CASSQLGAGGVQETQYF | TRBJ2-5 | few | TRBD2 | TRBV3-1
TGTGCCTGGAGTCGAGGGCCGGGTGATGGCTACACCTTC | CAWSRGPGDGYTF | TRBJ1-2 | once | . | TRBV30
TGTGCCAGCAGCCCAGGGACTTCACCCCTCCACTTT | CASSPGTSPLHF | TRBJ1-6 | few | . | TRBV3-1
TGTGCCAGCGGTGGGGGAATTATTACTGAAGCTTTCTTT | CASGGGIITEAFF | TRBJ1-1 | few | . | TRBV6-1
TGTGCCAGCAGCGTCAGGGGCGGCAGCAATCAGCCCCAGCATTTT | CASSVRGGSNQPQHF | TRBJ1-5 | . | . | TRBV5-4
TGTGCCAGCAGCCCCCAGCGGGACACGCAGTATTTT | CASSPQRDTQYF | TRBJ2-3 | . | TRBD2 | TRBV7-2
TGCGCCAGCAGCCAAGTGGGTTCAGCGGGGGGGCCCTACGAGCAGTACTTC | CASSQVGSAGGPYEQYF | TRBJ2-7 | many | TRBD2 | TRBV4-1
TGTGCCAGCAGTTTGGGGACAGGAAATACCTATGGCTACACCTTC | CASSLGTGNTYGYTF | TRBJ1-2 | . | TRBD1 | TRBV12-3/TRBV12-4
TGCGCCAGCAGCTTGGGTAGGTCTTTCATGAACACTGAAGCTTTCTTT | CASSLGRSFMNTEAFF | TRBJ1-1 | . | . | TRBV5-1
TGTGCCAGCAGCCCCACCCGACAGGGGCTGAACACTGAAGCTTTCTTT | CASSPTRQGLNTEAFF | TRBJ1-1 | . | TRBD1 | TRBV9
TGTGCCAGCAGCGAAGGTCTCCTAGCGGGAGACACCGGGGAGCTGTTTTTT | CASSEGLLAGDTGELFF | TRBJ2-2 | . | TRBD2 | TRBV5-6
TGCGCCAGCAGCTTGGCTGACAGGGGCGATGAGCAGTTCTTC | CASSLADRGDEQFF | TRBJ2-1 | many | TRBD1 | TRBV5-1
TGTGCCACCGGTAGTACTAGGAGCTCCTACAATGAGCAGTTCTTC | CATGSTRSSYNEQFF | TRBJ2-1 | few | . | TRBV15